This TCR beta chain originates from a study of blood T cell repertoires in COVID-19. Study information: Sample material is recorded as cDNA or gDNA derived from T cells, B-cell-depleted T cells, or PBMCs.

This clone was recorded only once. Sequenced by immunoSEQ multiplex PCR; TCRdb stores in-frame clones only, minus some. The table has around 230,000 clones, about 80% seen once. J was trimmed by 4 bases and V by 4 bases; bases with no gene match: 6. CDR1 is PRHDT, CDR2 FYEKMQ, per germline (reference sequence). This CDR3 has 15 amino acids. Sequenced sample: PBMCs or T cells enriched from blood (not recorded which). The sequence was obtained from a man aged 35 to 55 who had recovered from COVID-19. This chain uses TRBV13 with TRBJ2-7; TRBD2 aligns across 11 bases. CDR3 amino acids: CASSSPGLAVYEQYF. The DNA of the CDR3 is TGTGCCAGCAGCTCCCCGGGACTAGCGGTTTACGAGCAGTACTTC.